These 14 T cell receptor beta chains were all obtained from the same sample, sequenced in a study of molecular identifiers for immune sequencing clone quantification. One entry per CDR3 protein, called by TCRdb with MiXCR from the PCR reads. The sample records 300,000 to 350,000 distinct CDR3 sequences, over 20% being singletons. Material for sequencing was naive CD8+ T cells from blood, with Jurkat cell RNA spiked in. Subset in this sample: FACS-sorted CD8+CD4-CCR7+CD45RA+ naive T cells. These receptors were obtained from a human donor in good health. Some libraries in this study had Jurkat cell RNA spiked in.

As concerns this clonotype: A much larger clone lies one base from this, so it may be a read error. The chain is built from TRBV6-5 and TRBJ2-2; D possibly corresponds to TRBD2 (5 bases). V dropped 4 bases and J dropped 0 bases, with 9 bases sitting between them. The CDR3 covers 15 residues. Germline lookup yields CDR1 MNHEY and CDR2 SVGAGI. The CDR3: CASSFGRANTGELFF. The CDR3, as DNA: TGTGCCAGCAGTTTTGGGCGGGCGAACACCGGGGAGCTGTTTTTT.

The sample holds a few counts of this clonotype. The chain is built from TRBV4-1 and TRBJ1-5; D gene ambiguous. Germline V gene sequence: CDR1 MGHRA, CDR2 YSYEKL. V gave up 1 base and J gave up 7 bases, with 14 bases separating them. This CDR3 region has 15 residues. The DNA for the CDR3 is TGCGCCAGCAGCCAAGGTGCGGGGATGGTCCAGCCCCAGCATTTT. Translating gives CASSQGAGMVQPQHF.

A word on this clonotype: This may be a read error, as it is one base from a much larger clone. The CDR3 is CASSVNIQGEFSYTEAFF. The CDR3 DNA sequence: TGTGCCAGCAGTGTAAATATACAGGGGGAATTTTCTTACACTGAAGCTTTCTTT. V and J are TRBV2 and TRBJ1-1; 8 bases are a match to TRBD1. The CDR3 sequence is 18 residues long. The V and J ends lost 4 bases and 3 bases, in that order; junction bases with no gene match: 16. The germline V gene has CDR1 SNHLY and CDR2 FYNNEI.

This clonotype was seen at least ten times. The chain links TRBV7-9 to TRBJ2-7, with TRBD2 identical over 7 bases. J was trimmed by 6 bases and V by 3 bases; bases with no gene match: 5. The CDR3 extends over 13 amino acids. From germline, CDR1 is SEHNR and CDR2 FQNEAQ (reference sequence). CDR3 DNA sequence: TGTGCCAGCAGCTTTGAAGGGAGGGGCGAGCAGTACTTC. Protein sequence: CASSFEGRGEQYF. The full variable domain, rest sourced from reference TRBV7-9 and TRBJ2-7, is DTGVSQNPRHKITKRGQNVTFRCDPISEHNRLYWYRQTLGQGPEFLTYFQNEAQLEKSRLLSDRFSAERPKGSFSTLEIQRTEQGDSAMYLCASSFEGRGEQYFGPGTRLTVT.

This clonotype is a singleton in its sample. A much larger clone lies one base from this, so it may be a read error. The chain links TRBV6-5 to TRBJ1-1; no reliable D call. CDR1 MNHEY and CDR2 SVGAGI come from the germline V gene. This CDR3 is 15 amino acids long. The CDR3 sequence is CASSLDVVGYTGAFF. The CDR3 DNA follows: TGTGCCAGCAGTTTAGATGTTGTCGGTTACACTGGAGCTTTCTTT.

This clonotype was seen a few times. The rearrangement links TRBV19 to TRBJ2-2; no clear D gene. Germline values: CDR1 LNHDA, CDR2 SQIVND (reference sequence). V gave up 1 base and J gave up 6 bases, with 6 bases separating them. The CDR3 consists of 13 residues. DNA for the CDR3: TGTGCCAGTAGTATAGGGGCAGCCGGGGAGCTGTTTTTT. It codes for CASSIGAAGELFF. The full variable domain, its missing parts supplied by reference TRBV19 and TRBJ2-2, is DGGITQSPKYLFRKEGQNVTLSCEQNLNHDAMYWYRQDPGQGLRLIYYSQIVNDFQKGDIAEGYSVSREKKESFPLTVTSAQKNPTAFYLCASSIGAAGELFFGEGSRLTVL.

V and J are TRBV5-6 and TRBJ1-1; D unclear. V was shortened by 4 bases and J by 4 bases, with 11 bases between the two germline ends. The CDR3 is 13 amino acids. Germline V CDR1 and CDR2: SGHDT, YYEEEE. CDR3 DNA sequence: TGTGCCAGCAGCCCCGGGGTGAGCACTGAAGCTTTCTTT. It encodes CASSPGVSTEAFF.

The chain couples TRBV25-1 to TRBJ1-2; D call uncertain. Trimming pared 3 bases from V and 3 bases from J, leaving 11 bases between. The CDR3 sequence is 14 residues long. Per germline, CDR1 MGHDK and CDR2 SYGVNS. The CDR3: CASSDWAPDYGYTF. CDR3 coding DNA: TGTGCCAGCAGTGACTGGGCGCCGGACTATGGCTACACCTTC.

The rearrangement uses TRBV20-1 and TRBJ2-1, with 9 nucleotides matching TRBD2. Germline values: CDR1 DFQATT, CDR2 SNEGSKA (reference sequence). There are 14 residues in the CDR3. J lost 2 bases, V lost 6 bases, and 5 bases had no gene match. The CDR3 loop is CSASTSGPYNEQFF. In DNA, the CDR3 is TGCAGTGCCTCCACTAGCGGGCCCTACAATGAGCAGTTCTTC.

This clonotype showed up many times. This chain links TRBV13 with TRBJ1-1, with D unresolved. There are 15 residues in the CDR3. Germline V gives CDR1 PRHDT, CDR2 FYEKMQ (reference sequence). With 3 bases removed from V and 1 base from J, the gap between germline ends came to 12 bases. The CDR3 spells CASSFKGISNTEAFF. The CDR3 bases are TGTGCCAGCAGCTTCAAGGGAATTTCGAACACTGAAGCTTTCTTT.

This clonotype was detected many times. This chain connects TRBV13 to TRBJ2-6, with D maybe TRBD2 (5 bases). Per the germline V gene, CDR1 is PRHDT and CDR2 is FYEKMQ (reference sequence). Trimming left V 5 bases short and J 1 base short, with 15 bases between. The CDR3 covers 17 residues. CDR3 in DNA: TGTGCCAGCAGCCCCCCACGAACTAGGTCTGGGGCCAACGTCCTGACTTTC. Its protein is CASSPPRTRSGANVLTF.

This clonotype occurred many times. The J gene is TRBJ2-3, the V gene TRBV28; D unclear. V lost 10 bases, J lost 0 bases, and 17 bases lay in between. The CDR3 is made up of 15 amino acids. Germline V gives CDR1 MDHEN, CDR2 SYDVKM. CDR3 nucleotides: TGTGCCACCGACCTCGAACTGACTAGCACAGATACGCAGTATTTT. It specifies CATDLELTSTDTQYF.

This clonotype was found many times. The rearrangement links TRBV13 to TRBJ2-3, with D hard to call. Germline V CDR1 and CDR2: PRHDT, FYEKMQ (reference sequence). Trimming took 5 bases from V and 6 from J, leaving 15 bases between them. CDR3 length: 14 amino acids. The CDR3 DNA is TGTGCCAGCAGCCCTCGACTTGGGTTGGATACGCAGTATTTT. Its protein product is CASSPRLGLDTQYF.

The table lists this clonotype with many counts. The chain is built from TRBV7-9 and TRBJ2-7; TRBD2 matches 9 bases. CDR1 and CDR2 from the germline V gene are SEHNR and FQNEAQ (reference sequence). The CDR3 totals 15 residues. The V gene end was trimmed by 5 bases and the J gene end by 4 bases; junction bases not matched to a gene: 9. The CDR3 reads CASSDPGLAGYEQYF. In DNA, the CDR3 is TGTGCCAGCAGCGATCCGGGACTAGCTGGTTACGAGCAGTACTTC. The complete variable domain, with remaining parts taken from reference TRBV7-9 and TRBJ2-7, reads DTGVSQNPRHKITKRGQNVTFRCDPISEHNRLYWYRQTLGQGPEFLTYFQNEAQLEKSRLLSDRFSAERPKGSFSTLEIQRTEQGDSAMYLCASSDPGLAGYEQYFGPGTRLTVT.